Listed below are T cell receptor beta chains from one sample, sequenced in a study of CD4 T cells in relation to SARS-CoV-2 and coronaviruses. Sequencing used immunoSEQ multiplex PCR; TCRdb keeps in-frame clones, though not all of them. The table records 65,000 or so clones, more than 75% of them present only once. The sequencing input was memory CD4+ T cells from PBMCs. The receptors derive from a human donor in good health. Both conserved end residues are part of each CDR3. D genes are given only for firm matches. Clone size appears in some rows only: once, few, many, or a class for an expanded clone.

clone_size	j_call	v_call	d_call	cdr3_aa	cdr3_nt
.	TRBJ2-1	TRBV4-1	TRBD2	CASSHSQGLERNEQFF	TGCGCCAGCAGCCATTCTCAGGGACTAGAGCGGAATGAGCAGTTCTTC
.	TRBJ2-7	TRBV28	TRBD2	CASSSLNSGVSYEQYF	TGTGCCAGCAGTTCCTTAAATAGCGGGGTCTCCTACGAGCAGTACTTC
.	TRBJ2-2	TRBV19	TRBD2	CASATSTDTGELFF	TGTGCCAGTGCGACTAGCACGGACACCGGGGAGCTGTTTTTT
.	TRBJ2-3	TRBV12-5	.	CASGLAATDTQYF	TGTGCTAGTGGCCTAGCAGCCACAGATACGCAGTATTTT
few	TRBJ1-5	TRBV4-1	.	CASSPIPMTGVQPQHF	TGCGCCAGCAGCCCCATCCCGATGACCGGTGTTCAGCCCCAGCATTTT
.	TRBJ1-2	TRBV28	.	CASSSGFGESSGYTF	TGTGCCAGCAGTTCGGGTTTTGGGGAATCGAGTGGCTACACCTTC
once	TRBJ2-7	TRBV28	.	CASSLLGDTYEQYF	TGTGCCAGCAGTTTATTGGGCGACACCTACGAGCAGTACTTC
.	TRBJ2-5	TRBV7-2	TRBD2	CASSSRERGETQYF	TGTGCCAGCAGCTCCCGGGAGCGGGGGGAGACCCAGTACTTC
.	TRBJ2-5	TRBV14	.	CASSQGSQGTQYF	TGTGCCAGCAGCCAAGGATCTCAAGGGACCCAGTACTTC
.	TRBJ1-4	TRBV19	TRBD1	CASSRAGRGRPANEKLFF	TGTGCCAGTAGTAGAGCGGGCAGGGGGCGGCCGGCTAATGAAAAACTGTTTTTT
.	TRBJ1-4	TRBV4-2	.	CASSHGGKEKLFF	TGTGCCAGCAGCCACGGGGGGAAGGAAAAACTGTTTTTT
.	TRBJ1-3	TRBV9	.	CASSVADSRISGNTIYF	TGTGCCAGCAGCGTAGCCGACAGCCGGATCTCTGGAAACACCATATATTTT
few	TRBJ1-1	TRBV19	.	CASSMNGAGSLNTEAFF	TGTGCCAGTAGTATGAACGGGGCAGGGAGTTTAAACACTGAAGCTTTCTTT
few	TRBJ2-1	TRBV11-2	.	CASSLGNEQFF	TGTGCCAGCAGCTTAGGCAATGAGCAGTTCTTC
.	TRBJ2-2	TRBV11-3	.	CASSPMGTANTGELFF	TGTGCCAGCAGCCCCATGGGTACCGCGAACACCGGGGAGCTGTTTTTT
.	TRBJ2-3	TRBV30	TRBD2	CAWSPTGGARTDTQYF	TGTGCCTGGAGTCCAACCGGGGGGGCCAGGACAGATACGCAGTATTTT
.	TRBJ2-1	TRBV7-2	.	CASSSDTGPYNEQFF	TGTGCCAGCAGCTCGGACACGGGCCCTTACAATGAGCAGTTCTTC
.	TRBJ2-2	TRBV9	TRBD1	CASSDRTGRTGELFF	TGTGCCAGCAGCGATAGGACAGGGAGGACCGGGGAGCTGTTTTTT
once	TRBJ2-2	TRBV6-6	.	CASSYPPDSLELFF	TGTGCCAGCAGTTACCCCCCGGATTCGCTGGAGCTGTTTTTT
.	TRBJ2-1	TRBV2	.	CASSSHSGREQFF	TGTGCCAGCAGCTCCCATAGCGGACGGGAGCAGTTCTTC
.	TRBJ1-5	TRBV11-2	.	CASSSNKYPGNQPQHF	TGTGCCAGCAGCTCCAACAAGTACCCGGGAAATCAGCCCCAGCATTTT
.	TRBJ2-2	TRBV24-1	TRBD1	CATSDYRGTGELFF	TGTGCCACCAGTGATTACAGGGGCACCGGGGAGCTGTTTTTT
.	TRBJ2-5	TRBV18	.	CASSPGRQETQYF	TGTGCCAGCTCACCAGGGAGACAAGAGACCCAGTACTTC
.	TRBJ2-7	TRBV19	.	CASSIALGNLEQYF	TGTGCCAGTAGTATAGCTCTGGGAAACCTCGAGCAGTACTTC
.	TRBJ2-7	TRBV25-1	TRBD1	CASRDRWTYEQYF	TGTGCCAGCAGGGACAGGTGGACCTACGAGCAGTACTTC
.	TRBJ1-1	TRBV6-5	.	CASTTGLASGEAFF	TGTGCCAGCACTACGGGCCTCGCAAGTGGGGAAGCTTTCTTT
.	TRBJ2-1	TRBV18	TRBD1	CASSPPGTGWDEQFF	TGTGCCAGCTCACCACCAGGGACAGGGTGGGATGAGCAGTTCTTC
.	TRBJ2-5	TRBV11-1	.	CASSLAWGTEETQYF	TGTGCCAGCAGCTTAGCGTGGGGAACGGAAGAGACCCAGTACTTC
.	TRBJ2-2	TRBV3-1/TRBV3-2	.	CASSQDTLRKLFF	TGTGCCAGCAGCCAAGATACGTTGCGTAAGCTGTTTTTT
.	TRBJ2-5	TRBV10-3	.	CAIRPGRGRGETQYF	TGTGCCATCAGACCCGGGAGGGGGCGCGGAGAGACCCAGTACTTC
.	TRBJ1-5	TRBV29-1	.	CSVWDGDQPQHF	TGCAGCGTTTGGGACGGTGATCAGCCCCAGCATTTT
few	TRBJ1-6	TRBV30	.	CAWSVKTGSSSPLHF	TGTGCCTGGAGTGTAAAAACAGGGTCGAGTTCACCCCTCCACTTT
.	TRBJ2-7	TRBV3-1/TRBV3-2	.	CASSRPPRPEQYF	TGTGCCAGCAGCCGACCCCCTAGGCCCGAGCAGTACTTC